A single sample gave rise to the 17 T cell receptor beta chains below, sequenced in a study of beta chain features in type 1 diabetes. Study results and caveats: Shortening of TCRB CDR3s, moderate but significant, appeared in all four CD4+ subsets of Type 1 diabetes patients.

Investigators reverse transcribed all isolated RNA, so they sequenced expressed TCRB transcripts. Assay: immunoSEQ multiplex PCR; the TCRdb copy retains only in-frame clones and omits some. The data contain around 110,000 clones, roughly 15% of them singletons. No antigens are known for them. Sequenced: central memory CD4+ T cells from blood. The receptors shown here come from a young man with type 1 diabetes.

This clone came up a few times. This chain uses TRBV9 with TRBJ2-1, with a weak D call TRBD2 (6 bases). CDR1 SGDLS and CDR2 YYNGEE come from the germline V gene. Trimming cost V 0 bases and J 4 bases, with 11 bases left between them. The CDR3 is made up of 15 amino acids. The CDR3 DNA is TGTGCCAGCAGCGTAGAGGACTACCCATACAATGAGCAGTTCTTC. Translating it yields CASSVEDYPYNEQFF.

Note on this clone: Sequence at one end of the junction differs from germline and may be a read error. The V and J genes are TRBV7-7 and TRBJ2-5; 13 bases line up with TRBD2. The CDR3 totals 15 residues. Germline-derived CDR1 and CDR2 are SSHAT and FNYEAQ (reference sequence). CDR3 loop: CASSSRLAGGETQYF. DNA for the CDR3: TGTGCTAGCAGCTCGAGACTAGCGGGGGGAGAGACCCAGTACTTC.

V and J are TRBV28 and TRBJ2-1; D perhaps matches TRBD1 (5 bases). The CDR3 runs to 11 residues. Germline loops: CDR1 MDHEN, CDR2 SYDVKM. The V and J ends lost 6 bases and 10 bases respectively, with 10 bases between them. The CDR3 loop reads CASSSRQEQFF. CDR3 DNA: TGTGCCAGCAGCTCCCGACAGGAGCAGTTCTTC.

This clone was counted between two and nine times. V gene TRBV4-3 combines with J gene TRBJ1-4; perhaps TRBD1 as D (6 bases). The CDR3 has 17 amino acids. The V gene's germline CDR1 is LGHNA and CDR2 YSLEER. The V gene lost 3 bases and the J gene lost 0 bases, with 14 bases spanning the gap. The chain's CDR3 is CASSQGAGLATNEKLFF. CDR3 DNA sequence: TGCGCCAGCAGCCAGGGGGCGGGCCTCGCAACTAATGAAAAACTGTTTTTT.

This clone was picked up a small number of times. J is TRBJ1-4 and V is TRBV7-2; perhaps TRBD1 as D (5 bases). Germline V gene sequence: CDR1 SGHTA, CDR2 FQGNSA. The length of the CDR3 is 15 residues. The V and J ends lost 0 bases and 8 bases respectively, with 13 bases between them. CDR3 nucleotide sequence: TGTGCCAGCAGCTTAGCCGGAGGGGCGAGGGAAAAACTGTTTTTT. Its protein is CASSLAGGAREKLFF.

V is TRBV11-3 and J is TRBJ2-3; D ambiguous. CDR3 length: 14 residues. Germline V gives CDR1 SGHNT, CDR2 YENEEA. V was shortened by 6 bases and J by 9 bases, with 19 bases between the two germline ends. The CDR3 sequence: CASRNLGVRATQYF. CDR3 sequence (DNA): TGTGCCAGCAGGAACCTTGGGGTAAGGGCCACGCAGTATTTT.

The chain employs TRBV29-1 and TRBJ1-4; D unclear. V was pared by 2 bases and J by 4 bases, with 8 bases between. This CDR3 has 13 residues. From germline, CDR1 is SQVTM and CDR2 ANQGSEA. In DNA, the CDR3 is TGCAGCGTTGAAAGGCTGCGTAATGAAAAACTGTTTTTT. Translation gives CSVERLRNEKLFF.

This clone was counted many times. The chain joins TRBV2 to TRBJ2-3; the match to TRBD2 covers 14 bases. V was clipped by 7 bases and J by 7 bases; unmatched bases: 7. This CDR3 contains 15 residues. From germline, CDR1 is SNHLY and CDR2 FYNNEI. CDR3 loop: CASTGTSGGSNTQYF. CDR3 bases: TGTGCCAGCACCGGGACTAGCGGGGGCTCAAATACGCAGTATTTT.

V usage is TRBV29-1 and J usage is TRBJ1-1; 12 nucleotides line up with TRBD1. With 6 bases clipped from V and 4 bases from J, the junction kept 6 bases outside the gene matches. This CDR3 has 14 residues. Germline-derived CDR1 and CDR2 are SQVTM and ANQGSEA. CDR3 nucleotides: TGCAGCGTCGACGGGACAGGGGGCTTCACTGAAGCTTTCTTT. Translated, it gives CSVDGTGGFTEAFF. The whole variable domain, remainder taken from reference TRBV29-1 and TRBJ1-1, is SAVISQKPSRDICQRGTSLTIQCQVDSQVTMMFWYRQQPGQSLTLIATANQGSEATYESGFVIDKFPISRPNLTFSTLTVSNMSPEDSSIYLCSVDGTGGFTEAFFGQGTRLTVV.

The table lists this clone with a few counts. The J gene is TRBJ1-1, the V gene TRBV4-2; D unresolved. The V end lost 0 bases, the J end lost 1 base, and 6 bases lay between the germline ends. The CDR3 sequence is 14 residues long. Germline V CDR1 and CDR2: LGHNA, YNFKEQ. CDR3 sequence reads: CASSQDWKNTEAFF. CDR3 in DNA: TGTGCCAGCAGCCAAGATTGGAAGAACACTGAAGCTTTCTTT.

This clone was observed a few times. The CDR3 DNA follows: TGTGCCTGGACCCGAAAGATCGGAAACACCATATATTTT. This encodes CAWTRKIGNTIYF. The V call is TRBV30, the J call TRBJ1-3, with D unresolved. The CDR3 contains 13 residues. Germline V gene data show CDR1 as GTSNPN and CDR2 as SVGIG (reference sequence). Trimming removed 4 bases from V and 4 bases from J, with 11 bases in between.

The table lists this clone with a few counts. This chain links TRBV7-3 with TRBJ2-1, with D unresolved. The germline gives CDR1 SGHTA, CDR2 FQGTGA. Trimming stripped 10 bases from V and 5 bases from J, with 18 bases between. CDR3 length: 14 amino acids. The CDR3 coding sequence is TGTGCCACCATTGGCAGGAGAAGGGACAATGAGCAGTTCTTC. It encodes CATIGRRRDNEQFF.

This chain joins TRBV7-9 and TRBJ1-2; D uncertain. The V gene's germline CDR1 is SEHNR and CDR2 FQNEAQ (reference sequence). CDR3 size: 15 residues. Deletions cut 2 bases from V and 2 bases from J, with 12 bases between. CDR3 residues: CASSLKALGNYGYTF. CDR3 DNA sequence: TGTGCCAGCAGCTTAAAGGCTTTGGGAAACTATGGCTACACCTTC.

The chain combines TRBV4-2 with TRBJ1-2; 8 nucleotides line up with TRBD1. V dropped 4 bases and J dropped 0; count of bases not matched to a gene: 16. This CDR3 comprises 19 residues. The germline V gene has CDR1 LGHNA and CDR2 YNFKEQ. CDR3 residues: CASSLSTRGRGRTNYGYTF. The CDR3 region has the DNA TGTGCCAGCAGCCTATCAACCAGGGGGCGAGGCCGGACTAACTATGGCTACACCTTC.

The V call is TRBV6-6, the J call TRBJ2-4; D is unclear. The CDR3 has 14 residues. V was trimmed by 6 bases and J by 3 bases, leaving 12 bases between them. Germline V lookup: CDR1 MNHNY, CDR2 SVGAGI (reference sequence). This chain's CDR3 is CASSGLPSKNIQYF. In DNA, the CDR3 is TGTGCCAGCAGCGGATTACCTAGCAAAAACATTCAGTACTTC.

This clone was counted ten times or more. The chain links TRBV6-5 to TRBJ1-5; unclear D gene. The CDR3 runs to 13 residues. In germline, CDR1 is MNHEY, CDR2 SVGAGI. V dropped 6 bases and J dropped 3 bases, with 9 bases sitting between them. The DNA for the CDR3 is TGTGCCAGCAGCGGACGGAACAATCAGCCCCAGCATTTT. Residues: CASSGRNNQPQHF.

The genes are TRBV6-5 and TRBJ2-3; no definite D call. The CDR3 contains 14 residues. V was clipped by 2 bases and J by 2 bases, with 8 bases between them. Looked up from germline, CDR1 is MNHEY and CDR2 is SVGAGI. CDR3 in amino acids: CASSYRGSTDTQYF. Written as DNA, the CDR3 is TGTGCCAGCAGTTACCGCGGATCCACAGATACGCAGTATTTT.